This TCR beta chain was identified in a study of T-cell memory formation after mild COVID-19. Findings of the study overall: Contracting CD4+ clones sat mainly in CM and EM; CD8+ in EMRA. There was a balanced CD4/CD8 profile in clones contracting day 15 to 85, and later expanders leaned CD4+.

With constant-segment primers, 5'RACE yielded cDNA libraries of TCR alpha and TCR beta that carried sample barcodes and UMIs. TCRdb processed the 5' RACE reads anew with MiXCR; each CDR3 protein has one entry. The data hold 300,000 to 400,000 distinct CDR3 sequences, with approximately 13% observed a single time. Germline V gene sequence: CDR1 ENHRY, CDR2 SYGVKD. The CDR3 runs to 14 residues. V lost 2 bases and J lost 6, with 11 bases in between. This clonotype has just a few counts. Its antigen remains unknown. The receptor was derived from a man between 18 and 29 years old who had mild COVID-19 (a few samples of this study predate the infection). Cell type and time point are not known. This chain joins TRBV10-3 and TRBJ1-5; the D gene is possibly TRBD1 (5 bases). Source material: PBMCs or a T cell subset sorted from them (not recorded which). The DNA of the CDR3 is TGTGCCATCAGTGAGCAGGGTAGTAGTCAGCCCCAGCATTTT. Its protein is CAISEQGSSQPQHF.